This TCR beta chain was found in a study of cytomegalovirus exposure and HLA in healthy donors (dated by TCRdb to the late 2010s). Background on the whole study: An earlier analysis of approximately 640 of the donors reported approximately 300 Gb of sequence data and roughly 100 million unique TCR beta sequences from 190 million or so T cells. HLA typing included class I and class II loci at four-digit resolution. The number of donors typed differed by locus, with about 629-630 for A, B, C, DRB1 and DQB1, around 520 for DQA1, 606 for DPA1, and 472 for DPB1. Among about 390 genotyped donors of the cohort, an average of around 240,000 unique TCR beta nucleotide sequences were sequenced per donor, roughly a sixth of them non-productive. The study was designed to test whether signatures of past pathogen exposure could be identified by cataloging public T cell receptors. Alongside the repertoire data, information on donor age, sex, ethnicity and CMV serostatus was compiled. Genome-wide SNP genotypes for about 65% of the 666 donors were used in a later genetic analysis, which treated that subset as a discovery cohort. In an earlier analysis of several hundred of the donors, high-throughput TCR beta sequencing was used to judge whether each TCR beta V gene segment behaved as functional or pseudogenic. Along with the roughly 670-subject first cohort, a separate validation cohort of over a hundred different subjects was used. Using immunosequencing, the study profiled T cell repertoires from roughly 650 subjects and related those repertoires to cytomegalovirus serostatus. In a later analysis, previously published TCR beta repertoires from more than 500 donors were re-analyzed and high-resolution HLA genotyping was added so that TCR occurrence patterns could be studied. All discovery cohort repertoires had been generated using a single sequencing platform. About 300 gigabases of sequencing data and some 85 million unique TCR sequences were included in an early release covering about 600 HLA-typed donors. To predict cytomegalovirus infection status, the study combined high-throughput TCR immunosequencing, statistical association of individual TCRs with disease status, and machine learning. Rather than drawing on any new phenotypic data, the later analysis identified candidate immune exposures from TCR beta sequences and the way those sequences occurred across donors. Because of strong linkage in the cohort, roughly five DR-DQ haplotypes were treated as single units for association and clustering. Of the 300 to 500 genotyped donors, more than 75% were placed in the genetic ancestry cluster associated with self-reported Caucasian donors.

With respect to this clone: The target of this receptor is not known. Base qualities are not provided; no much larger clone lies one nucleotide away.

Findings and caveats that apply to the study as a whole: The 87-base-pair reads could not distinguish some IMGT-functional V segments, including TRBV6-2 and TRBV6-3, so those segments were excluded. Assigning TCR associations to individual alleles was difficult when HLA alleles, especially DR and DQ, strongly co-occurred. The sequencing pipeline was judged likely to have produced a cluster of highly shared sequence variants as a technical artifact. An earlier analysis of approximately 570 of the donors showed that most TCR beta V segments appeared in productive rearrangements either about 87% or about 30% of the time, which broadly matched IMGT annotations. In the study, 150 to 200 TCR beta chains were listed as associated with cytomegalovirus. Linkage disequilibrium might explain the correlated functional status among segregating V segments, but an unknown experimental factor could not be excluded. According to a later analysis, most CMV-associated TCR beta chains appeared to be HLA-restricted, and the HLA associations seemed to be driven largely by CMV exposure. A later analysis associated about 17,000 TCR beta sequences with specific HLA alleles at a false discovery rate of 0.05. Because counts were too low, around 17 rarely observed V segments, including chromosome 9 orphons, were left out of the earlier analysis of 500 to 650 of the donors. The authors suggested that the approach could potentially be extended to other disease states and immunological phenotypes. Cytomegalovirus status was reported to be diagnosed by the classifier with high specificity and sensitivity in both the original and validation cohorts. In a later analysis, several top co-occurrence clusters were reported to appear linked to parvovirus B19, influenza, CMV and Epstein-Barr virus. V-gene and J-gene trimming of TCR beta chains was associated with a missense DCLRE1C variant in a later genetic analysis, and the association was replicated in an independent cohort. Only TCR beta chains were sequenced in this cohort, and the absence of alpha or paired-chain data limited detectable features. In a later genetic analysis, fewer N-insertions in productive TCRs were reported among donors in an Asian-associated ancestry cluster than the roughly 710-donor mean. Because some donors lacked HLA typing at each locus, the association tests relied only on the typed subset. While some public TCRs were present in many individuals, most TCR sequences turned up only very rarely across donors. A further reported finding was that TCR beta sequences accurately predicted the HLA-A and HLA-B alleles for most subjects in the first cohort. A few of the identified cytomegalovirus-associated TCR beta chains were confirmed in vitro to be specific for cytomegalovirus antigens. Sequencing depth was assumed to be roughly uniform across donors in the presence/absence analyses, though that assumption may not hold. CMV serostatus was the only immune exposure information available for the cohort. According to a later analysis, TCR association rates differed among HLA loci, with DRB1 alleles showing the most associated TCRs and HLA-C alleles showing the fewest. In a later analysis, HLA-associated TCR beta chains were found to be more clonally expanded and to have lower generation probabilities than equally common non-associated chains.

V loses 0 bases, J loses 5 bases, and the germline ends lie 8 bases apart. From the germline V gene (reference sequence), CDR1 is GTSNPN and CDR2 is SVGIG. Including the terminal cysteine and phenylalanine, the CDR3 comprises 13 residues. Left in the record is the CDR3 DNA by itself, 39 bases read in frame from the first base. The cohort consisted of 666 healthy bone marrow donors. Cohort members were all nominally healthy when sampled, although unrecorded immune exposures were likely present. The donor was CMV seropositive and was included in the group of approximately 310 seropositive cohort members. A peripheral blood sample was collected from each donor, and TCR beta sequencing was performed on peripheral blood mononuclear cells. Genomic DNA extraction from the blood cell samples was performed with the Qiagen DNeasy Blood Extraction Kit. The library was produced with the immunoSEQ multiplex PCR assay. A mixture of 60 forward primers for TCR Vbeta segments and 13 reverse primers for TCR Jbeta segments was used in the multiplex PCR. Amplification of the CDR3 region of rearranged TCR beta genes was performed with a multiplex PCR assay on genomic DNA. On the Illumina HiSeq System, the amplified TCR beta libraries were sequenced as 87-base-pair reads. On the authors' methods: In a later analysis, tens of millions of unique TCR beta chains were counted across the approximately 640 repertoires, and around 10 million of these chains were shared by at least two donors. Raw reads were error-corrected and collapsed into unique sequences by a nearest-neighbor algorithm in which closely related sequences were merged to remove PCR and sequencing errors. Alignment of CDR3 sequences to IMGT reference sequences was used to assign V, D and J gene segments. For a sequence to be retained, a match of at least six nucleotides to both a V gene segment and a J gene segment was required. A rearrangement counted as productive if the CDR3 had no stop codons and remained in frame with V and J, and every other rearrangement counted as non-productive. CDR3 was defined according to IMGT convention as the region running from the second conserved V-encoded cysteine to the conserved J-encoded phenylalanine. Sequences without an unambiguous match to a single V gene segment were excluded from the earlier analysis of about 600 of the donors. In an earlier analysis of approximately 500 of the donors, a V segment was called functional when productive rearrangements were above 56.7%, and segregating when the standard deviation between donors exceeded 5%. A statistical classification framework was built to diagnose cytomegalovirus status from the catalog of TCR beta chain sequences. In a later analysis, V and J genes were assigned by comparing TCR nucleotide sequences against IMGT/GENE-DB human TR gene sequences. In a later analysis, CDR3 sequences and most-parsimonious VDJ recombination scenarios were assigned using the TCRdist pipeline. A later analysis defined each TCR beta chain by its CDR3 amino acid sequence plus V-gene family, and excluded reads lacking a unique V-gene family. In a later analysis, 450 to 600 highly shared, low-generation-probability nucleotide sequences were removed to address suspected cross-contamination and a sequencing artifact. In a later analysis, a clonal expansion index for each public chain was calculated from normalized within-repertoire ranks of inferred template counts. Generation probabilities in a later analysis came from a VDJ recombination model fitted to out-of-frame rearrangements, and those results were checked against IGoR. In a later analysis, TCR-TCR, TCR-HLA and TCR-CMV co-occurrence was scored with hypergeometric tests, and a repertoire-size bias correction was applied to TCR pairs. To estimate false discovery rates, a later analysis permuted the HLA or CMV assignments 20 times. In a later analysis, co-occurring TCRs were grouped using DBSCAN, with TCRdist sequence similarity added in when clustering inside HLA-allele-positive subsets. Repertoires with fewer than 30,000 or more than 120,000 public chains, plus five repertoires with anomalous nucleotide sharing, were excluded from co-occurrence clustering. What TCRdb holds here is the immuneACCESS table cut down to in-frame rearrangements. Part of the clones is not present; checked against another copy, under half of the missing clones reflect an unresolved V gene, and the others are unexplained. V, J and clone size derive from that table, while D and trimming were established from the DNA sequence. The sample yields 100,000 to 150,000 clones; 74% were counted once. The ten largest make up 3.5% to 5% of the sample.

The receptor comes from a woman between 50 and 59 years old in good health and CMV-seropositive. The chain is encoded by TRBV30 joined to TRBJ2-1; the D gene identity is not certain. The sequenced sample was PBMCs. The nucleotide sequence is TGTGCCTGGAGTGTCCGGAGAAACAATGAGCAGTTCTTC. It translates to CAWSVRRNNEQFF.